The rows below give T cell receptor beta chains drawn from one sample of a study of shared clonotypes between healthy human individuals. TCRdb's copy holds only in-frame clones and misses some; the assay was immunoSEQ multiplex PCR. The sample includes over 1.4 million clones, around 97% of them seen just once. Sequenced material: naive CD4+ T cells sorted from blood. The receptors here all came from a young man in good health. The CDR3 runs from the conserved cysteine through the conserved F or W. The order of the fields is V gene, D gene, clone size, J gene, CDR3 protein, CDR3 DNA. A D gene is named only where the DNA matches it firmly. Size tells how often a clone was seen (once, few, many) or the class of an expanded clone, and some rows leave it out.

TRBV6-1	.	once	TRBJ2-1	CASSEHGGSSYNEQFF	TGTGCCAGCAGTGAACATGGCGGTAGCTCCTACAATGAGCAGTTCTTC
TRBV5-1	.	.	TRBJ2-5	CASSLTLGFQETQYF	TGCGCCAGCAGCTTAACGTTAGGCTTTCAAGAGACCCAGTACTTC
TRBV18	.	.	TRBJ2-1	CASSPQGYGNEQFF	TGTGCCAGCTCACCTCAGGGGTATGGCAATGAGCAGTTCTTC
TRBV7-6	.	.	TRBJ1-3	CASSLAHTGSSGNTIYF	TGTGCCAGCAGCTTAGCGCACACAGGGAGCTCTGGAAACACCATATATTTT
TRBV27	TRBD2	.	TRBJ2-1	CASSFNGRVDNEQFF	TGTGCCAGCAGTTTCAACGGGAGGGTAGACAATGAGCAGTTCTTC
TRBV27	TRBD2	.	TRBJ2-7	CASSPRVTSGKVEQYF	TGTGCCAGCAGTCCTAGGGTGACTAGCGGGAAGGTTGAGCAGTACTTC
TRBV5-1	.	.	TRBJ1-4	CASSSQDFLRANEKLFF	TGCGCCAGCAGCTCCCAGGACTTCCTTCGGGCTAATGAAAAACTGTTTTTT
TRBV5-1	TRBD1	.	TRBJ2-3	CASSLMGQGRDTQYF	TGCGCCAGCAGCTTGATGGGACAGGGAAGAGATACGCAGTATTTT
TRBV18	.	.	TRBJ2-2	CASSPPIQGFAGELFF	TGTGCCAGCTCACCACCAATTCAGGGTTTCGCCGGGGAGCTGTTTTTT
TRBV10-3	.	.	TRBJ1-2	CAISESWGGKGEGYTF	TGTGCCATCAGTGAATCATGGGGCGGAAAGGGGGAAGGCTACACCTTC
TRBV10-3	TRBD2	.	TRBJ2-3	CAISEVAGGPTDTQYF	TGTGCCATCAGTGAAGTAGCGGGAGGGCCTACAGATACGCAGTATTTT
TRBV7-2	.	once	TRBJ1-3	CASSLLVRRGNTIYF	TGTGCCAGCAGCTTACTTGTACGGCGAGGAAACACCATATATTTT
TRBV28	TRBD2	.	TRBJ2-7	CASSHLLAGDYEQYF	TGTGCCAGCAGTCATCTACTAGCGGGAGACTACGAGCAGTACTTC
TRBV19	.	.	TRBJ2-3	CASIGGSTDTQYF	TGTGCCAGTATCGGCGGGAGCACAGATACGCAGTATTTT
TRBV2	.	.	TRBJ2-4	CASTTPGTWPNIQYF	TGTGCCAGCACCACACCTGGGACCTGGCCAAACATTCAGTACTTC
TRBV23-1	.	.	TRBJ1-2	CASSSGSPHYGYTF	TGCGCCAGCAGTTCGGGTTCGCCCCACTATGGCTACACCTTC
TRBV9	.	.	TRBJ2-7	CASSVRAYEQYF	TGTGCCAGCAGCGTACGGGCTTACGAGCAGTACTTC
TRBV7-2	TRBD1	.	TRBJ2-7	CASSRRTGLFYEQYF	TGTGCCAGCAGCAGAAGGACAGGGTTGTTCTACGAGCAGTACTTC
TRBV28	TRBD1	.	TRBJ1-1	CASSSATGRTAEAFF	TGTGCCAGCAGTTCCGCGACAGGGAGAACAGCTGAAGCTTTCTTT
TRBV9	TRBD1	.	TRBJ2-2	CASSAWGQYYTGELFF	TGTGCCAGCAGCGCTTGGGGACAGTACTACACCGGGGAGCTGTTTTTT
TRBV7-2	.	.	TRBJ2-1	CASSLRAGGSYNEQFF	TGTGCCAGCAGCTTGAGGGCGGGTGGGTCCTACAATGAGCAGTTCTTC
TRBV28	.	.	TRBJ2-2	CASSPSAGHTGELFF	TGTGCCAGCAGTCCAAGCGCCGGGCACACCGGGGAGCTGTTTTTT
TRBV27	TRBD2	.	TRBJ2-4	CASSGREGFQNIQYF	TGTGCCAGCAGTGGGCGGGAGGGTTTCCAAAACATTCAGTACTTC
TRBV5-1	.	.	TRBJ2-1	CASSLDFSSYNEQFF	TGCGCCAGCAGCTTGGACTTTAGCTCCTACAATGAGCAGTTCTTC
TRBV14	.	.	TRBJ2-2	CASSQVTSFTGELFF	TGTGCCAGCAGCCAAGTGACTAGTTTCACCGGGGAGCTGTTTTTT
TRBV5-4	.	.	TRBJ1-1	CASSLVGATKGSEAFF	TGTGCCAGCAGCTTGGTCGGGGCTACGAAAGGTTCTGAAGCTTTCTTT
TRBV18	TRBD2	once	TRBJ2-7	CASSPLAGSYEQYF	TGTGCCAGCTCACCACTAGCGGGGAGCTACGAGCAGTACTTC
TRBV19	TRBD1	.	TRBJ1-5	CASGQGYQPQHF	TGTGCCAGTGGACAGGGATATCAGCCCCAGCATTTT
TRBV10-1	.	.	TRBJ2-3	CASSEVHTDTQYF	TGCGCCAGCAGTGAAGTCCACACAGATACGCAGTATTTT
TRBV7-2	.	.	TRBJ2-7	CASSTPDRLSEQYF	TGTGCCAGCAGCACACCGGACCGCCTTTCCGAGCAGTACTTC
TRBV28	.	.	TRBJ2-7	CASSFEGHSYEQYF	TGTGCCAGCAGTTTCGAGGGACACTCCTACGAGCAGTACTTC
TRBV11-2	.	.	TRBJ2-7	CASSPHGEVGEQYF	TGTGCCAGCAGCCCCCATGGGGAGGTAGGTGAGCAGTACTTC